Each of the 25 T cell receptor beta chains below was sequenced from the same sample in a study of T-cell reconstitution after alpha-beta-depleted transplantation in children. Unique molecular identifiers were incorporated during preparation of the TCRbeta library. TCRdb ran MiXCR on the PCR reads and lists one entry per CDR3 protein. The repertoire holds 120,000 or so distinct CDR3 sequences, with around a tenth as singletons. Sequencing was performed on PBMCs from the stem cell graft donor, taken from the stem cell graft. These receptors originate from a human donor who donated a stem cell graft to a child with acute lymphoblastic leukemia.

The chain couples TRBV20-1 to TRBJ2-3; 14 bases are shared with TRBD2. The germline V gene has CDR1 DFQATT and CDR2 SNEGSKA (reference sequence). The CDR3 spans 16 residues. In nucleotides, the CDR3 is TGCTGCTTCTGGGGGGGACTAGCGGGAGACACAGATACGCAGTATTTT. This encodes CCFWGGLAGDTDTQYF.

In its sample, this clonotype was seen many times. CDR3 protein: CASSLVGDYEQYF. In DNA form, the CDR3 reads TGTGCCAGCAGTTTAGTGGGCGACTACGAGCAGTACTTC. V usage is TRBV27 and J usage is TRBJ2-7, with no clear D. The CDR3 loop spans 13 amino acids. V was cut by 2 bases and J by 3 bases, with 8 bases left in between. Germline-derived CDR1 and CDR2 are MNHEY and SMNVEV (reference sequence).

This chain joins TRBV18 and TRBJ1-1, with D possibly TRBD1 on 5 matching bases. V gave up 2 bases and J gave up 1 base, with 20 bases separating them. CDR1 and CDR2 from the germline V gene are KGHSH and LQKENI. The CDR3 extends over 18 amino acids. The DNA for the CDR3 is TGTGCCAGCTCACCATGGATGGGGCAGGGATCGAGGAACACTGAAGCTTTCTTT. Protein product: CASSPWMGQGSRNTEAFF. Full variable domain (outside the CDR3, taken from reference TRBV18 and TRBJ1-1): NAGVMQNPRHLVRRRGQEARLRCSPMKGHSHVYWYRQLPEEGLKFMVYLQKENIIDESGMPKERFSAEFPKEGPSILRIQQVVRGDSAAYFCASSPWMGQGSRNTEAFFGQGTRLTVV.

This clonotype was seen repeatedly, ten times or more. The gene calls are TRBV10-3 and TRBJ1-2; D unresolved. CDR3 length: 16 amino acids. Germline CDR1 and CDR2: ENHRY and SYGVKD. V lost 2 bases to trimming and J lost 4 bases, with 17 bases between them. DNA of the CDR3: TGTGCCATCAGTGAGGACACCCGACGGCCGCCCTATGGCTACACCTTC. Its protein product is CAISEDTRRPPYGYTF.

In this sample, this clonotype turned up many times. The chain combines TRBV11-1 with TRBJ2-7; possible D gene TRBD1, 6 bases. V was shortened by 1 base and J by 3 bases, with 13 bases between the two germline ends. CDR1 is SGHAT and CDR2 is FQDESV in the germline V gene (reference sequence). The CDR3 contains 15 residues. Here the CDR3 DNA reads TGTGCCAGCAGCTTAGGAGGGGGAAAGGGCTACGAGCAGTACTTC. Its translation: CASSLGGGKGYEQYF. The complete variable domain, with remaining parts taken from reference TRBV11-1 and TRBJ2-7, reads EAEVAQSPRYKITEKSQAVAFWCDPISGHATLYWYRQILGQGPELLVQFQDESVVDDSQLPKDRFSAERLKGVDSTLKIQPAELGDSAMYLCASSLGGGKGYEQYFGPGTRLTVT.

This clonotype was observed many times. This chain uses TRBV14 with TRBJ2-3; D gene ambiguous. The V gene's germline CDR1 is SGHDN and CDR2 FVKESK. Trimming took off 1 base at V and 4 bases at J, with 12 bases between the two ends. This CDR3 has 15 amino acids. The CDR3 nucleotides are TGTGCCAGCAGCCAAGTGGTCCCGGGCGCAGATACGCAGTATTTT. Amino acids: CASSQVVPGADTQYF.

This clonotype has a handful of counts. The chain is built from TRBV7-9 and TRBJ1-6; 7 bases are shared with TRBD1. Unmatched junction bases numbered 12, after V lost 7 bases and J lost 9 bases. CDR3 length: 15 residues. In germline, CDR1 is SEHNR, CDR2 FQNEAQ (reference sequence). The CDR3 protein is CASTLEGAGASPLHF. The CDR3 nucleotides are TGTGCCAGCACCCTAGAGGGGGCAGGGGCTTCACCCCTCCACTTT.

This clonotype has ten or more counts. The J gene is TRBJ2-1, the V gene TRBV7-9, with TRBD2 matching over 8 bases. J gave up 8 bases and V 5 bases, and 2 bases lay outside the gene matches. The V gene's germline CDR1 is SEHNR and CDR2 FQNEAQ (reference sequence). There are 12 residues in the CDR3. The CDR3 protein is CASSPGGDEQFF. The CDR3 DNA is TGTGCCAGCAGCCCGGGGGGGGATGAGCAGTTCTTC.

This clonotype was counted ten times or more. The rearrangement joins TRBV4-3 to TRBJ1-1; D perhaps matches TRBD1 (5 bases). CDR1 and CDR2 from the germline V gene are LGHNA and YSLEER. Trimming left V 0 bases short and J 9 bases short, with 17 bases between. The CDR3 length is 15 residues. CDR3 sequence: CASSQDAGSGGKAFF. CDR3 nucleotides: TGCGCCAGCAGCCAAGATGCGGGGTCGGGGGGAAAAGCTTTCTTT.

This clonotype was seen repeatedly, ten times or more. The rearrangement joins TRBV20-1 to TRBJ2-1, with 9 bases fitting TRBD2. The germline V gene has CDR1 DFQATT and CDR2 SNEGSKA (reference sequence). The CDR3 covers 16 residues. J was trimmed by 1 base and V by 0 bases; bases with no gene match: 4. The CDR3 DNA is TGCAGTGCTAGAGAGGTCAGCGGGGGGTCCTACAATGAGCAGTTCTTC. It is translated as CSAREVSGGSYNEQFF.

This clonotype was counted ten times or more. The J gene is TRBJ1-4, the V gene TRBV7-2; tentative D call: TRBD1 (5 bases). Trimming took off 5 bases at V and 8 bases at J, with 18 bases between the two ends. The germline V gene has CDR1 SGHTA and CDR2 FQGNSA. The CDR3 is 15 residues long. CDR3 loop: CASSPDRGRDEKLFF. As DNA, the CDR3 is TGTGCCAGCAGCCCAGATCGCGGCAGGGACGAAAAACTGTTTTTT.

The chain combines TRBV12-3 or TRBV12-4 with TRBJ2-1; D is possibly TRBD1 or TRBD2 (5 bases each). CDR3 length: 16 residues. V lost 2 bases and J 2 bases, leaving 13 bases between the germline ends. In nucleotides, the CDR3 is TGTGCCAGCAGTTTAATTTCGGGACGGGCCTACAATGAGCAGTTCTTC. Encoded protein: CASSLISGRAYNEQFF.

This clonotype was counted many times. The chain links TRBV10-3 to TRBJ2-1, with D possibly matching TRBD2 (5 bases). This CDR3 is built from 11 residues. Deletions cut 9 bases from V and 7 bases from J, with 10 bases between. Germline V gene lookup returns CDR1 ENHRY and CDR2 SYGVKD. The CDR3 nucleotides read TGTGCCATGGCTAGAGGGAATGAGCAGTTCTTC. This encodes CAMARGNEQFF.

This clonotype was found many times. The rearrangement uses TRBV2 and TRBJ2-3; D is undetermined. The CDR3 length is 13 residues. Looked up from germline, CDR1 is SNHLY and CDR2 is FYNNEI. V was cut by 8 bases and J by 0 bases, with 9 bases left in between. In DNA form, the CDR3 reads TGTGCCAGCCCAGTACGGAGCACAGATACGCAGTATTTT. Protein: CASPVRSTDTQYF.

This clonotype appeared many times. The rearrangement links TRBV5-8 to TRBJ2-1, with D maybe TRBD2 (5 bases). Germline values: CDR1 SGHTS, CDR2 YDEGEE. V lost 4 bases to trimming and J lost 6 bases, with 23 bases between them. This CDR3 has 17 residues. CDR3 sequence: CASSKGDRATPTNEQFF. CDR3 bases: TGTGCCAGCAGCAAGGGAGACCGGGCTACACCGACCAATGAGCAGTTCTTC.

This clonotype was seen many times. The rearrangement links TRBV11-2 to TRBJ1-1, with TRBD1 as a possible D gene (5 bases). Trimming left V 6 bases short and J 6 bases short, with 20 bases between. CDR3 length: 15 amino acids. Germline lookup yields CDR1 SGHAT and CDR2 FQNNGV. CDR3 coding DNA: TGTGCCAGCAGAGTAGGTAAAACAGGAAATCCTGAAGCTTTCTTT. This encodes CASRVGKTGNPEAFF.

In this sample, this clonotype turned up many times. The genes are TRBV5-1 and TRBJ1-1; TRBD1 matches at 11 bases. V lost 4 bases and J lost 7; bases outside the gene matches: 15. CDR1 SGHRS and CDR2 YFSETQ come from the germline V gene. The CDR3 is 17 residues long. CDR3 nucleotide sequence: TGCGCCAGCAGCCCAGGACAGGGGGCGTATTCCCAACTTGAAGCTTTCTTT. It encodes CASSPGQGAYSQLEAFF.

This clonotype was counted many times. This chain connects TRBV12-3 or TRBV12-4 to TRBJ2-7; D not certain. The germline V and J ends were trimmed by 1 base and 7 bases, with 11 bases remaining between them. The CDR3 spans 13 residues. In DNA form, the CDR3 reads TGTGCCAGCAGTTTAGACGGCGTAGGAGAGCAGTACTTC. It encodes CASSLDGVGEQYF.

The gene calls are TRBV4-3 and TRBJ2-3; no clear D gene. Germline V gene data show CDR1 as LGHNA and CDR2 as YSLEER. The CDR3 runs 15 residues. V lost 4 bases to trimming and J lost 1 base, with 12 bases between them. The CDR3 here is CASSPGEDGTDTQYF. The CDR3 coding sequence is TGCGCCAGCAGCCCTGGGGAAGATGGCACAGATACGCAGTATTTT.

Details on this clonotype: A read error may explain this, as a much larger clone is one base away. CDR3 residues: CASSHRLGRWAPYEQYF. CDR3 bases: TGTGCCAGCAGCCATCGACTGGGGAGGTGGGCCCCCTACGAGCAGTACTTC. V and J are TRBV14 and TRBJ2-7; D may be TRBD2 (6 bases). Trimming removed 3 bases at V and 2 bases at J, with 20 bases between. CDR1 SGHDN and CDR2 FVKESK come from the germline V gene. The CDR3 runs 17 residues.

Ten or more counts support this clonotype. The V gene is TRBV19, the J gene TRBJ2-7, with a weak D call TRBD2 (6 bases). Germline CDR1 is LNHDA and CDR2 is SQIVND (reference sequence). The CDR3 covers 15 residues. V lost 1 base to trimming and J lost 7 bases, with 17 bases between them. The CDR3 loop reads CASSIAAGGLGEQYF. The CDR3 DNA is TGTGCCAGTAGTATAGCCGCCGGAGGGTTGGGAGAGCAGTACTTC.

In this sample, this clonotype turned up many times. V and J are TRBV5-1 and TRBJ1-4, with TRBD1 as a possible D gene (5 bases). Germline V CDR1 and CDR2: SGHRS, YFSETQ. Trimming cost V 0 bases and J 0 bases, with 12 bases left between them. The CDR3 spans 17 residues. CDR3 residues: CASSLGGGIATNEKLFF. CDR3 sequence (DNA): TGCGCCAGCAGCTTGGGGGGCGGGATTGCAACTAATGAAAAACTGTTTTTT.

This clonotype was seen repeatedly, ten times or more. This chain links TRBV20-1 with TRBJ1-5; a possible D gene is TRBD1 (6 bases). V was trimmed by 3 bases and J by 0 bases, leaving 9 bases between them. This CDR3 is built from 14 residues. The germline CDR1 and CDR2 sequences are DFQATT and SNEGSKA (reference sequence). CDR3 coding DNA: TGCAGTGCTAGGGACAGAAATAGCAATCAGCCCCAGCATTTT. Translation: CSARDRNSNQPQHF.

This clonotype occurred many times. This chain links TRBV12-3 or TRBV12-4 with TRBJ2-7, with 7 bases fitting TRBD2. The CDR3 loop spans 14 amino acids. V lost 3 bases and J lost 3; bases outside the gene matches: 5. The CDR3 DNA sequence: TGTGCCAGCAGTTTCACCGGGACTAACTACGAGCAGTACTTC. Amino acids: CASSFTGTNYEQYF.

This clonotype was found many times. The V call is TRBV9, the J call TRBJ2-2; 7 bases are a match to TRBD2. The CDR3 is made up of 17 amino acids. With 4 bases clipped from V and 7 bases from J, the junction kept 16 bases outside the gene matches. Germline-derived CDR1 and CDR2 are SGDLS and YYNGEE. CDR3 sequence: CASSSRRGESQVGELFF. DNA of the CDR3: TGTGCCAGCAGCTCCCGCCGGGGGGAGTCCCAAGTCGGGGAGCTGTTTTTT.